This entry concerns a single T cell receptor (beta chain). The antigen is undetermined. This specimen comes from a study of vaccination and CD4 T cells after COVID-19. At the level of the study: Samples were taken after vaccination, a median of roughly 72 days after dose two, with a range of 14 to 241.

The study sequenced cultured CD4+ T cell DNA using the Oncomine TCR Beta short-read assay. TCRdb independently ran MiXCR on the PCR reads; one entry per CDR3 protein. The sample gives 17,000 or so distinct CDR3 sequences, 38% of which show up once; under 15% is in the top ten. In germline, CDR1 is LGHDT, CDR2 YNNKEL (reference sequence). J was trimmed by 4 bases and V by 4 bases; bases with no gene match: 5. CDR3 length: 15 amino acids. The treatment denotes: approximately 11-day PBMC culture with coronavirus spike peptide pools or control peptides (ViraFEST assay). IL-2 at about 10 IU/ml and peptide pools at 8.5 to 10 ug/ml were added to PBMCs cultured at two million per well.

The sequence was obtained from a human donor who had recovered from COVID-19. Sequenced: CD4+ T cells from blood, cultured in vitro. This chain links TRBV3-1 with TRBJ2-3, with TRBD2 identical over 10 bases. The CDR3 region has the DNA TGTGCCAGCAGCCCGAGCGGGGGGGGGGCAGATACGCAGTATTTT. As protein: CASSPSGGGADTQYF.